Presented here are 3 T cell receptor beta chains from one specimen sequenced in a study of metastatic and nonmetastatic thyroid tumors. Every patient underwent thyroid surgery untreated. Via MiXCR, TCRdb re-called the PCR reads. The sample has under 9,500 clones; roughly a quarter are singletons. Source material: tumor tissue. The receptors originated from a female donor with papillary thyroid cancer or a benign thyroid nodule (not recorded which). Some clones in this sample may be carry-over from other donors' samples.

This clone was recorded only once. A read error may be the cause here, since a much bigger clone is one base away. The rearrangement uses TRBV18 and TRBJ2-5; D unresolved. From germline, CDR1 is KGHSH and CDR2 LQKENI. CDR3 length: 15 residues. V lost 2 bases and J lost 5, with 15 bases in between. This CDR3 reads CASSPDRADRETQYF. CDR3 DNA: TGTGCCAGCTCACCAGATCGGGCCGACCGGGAGACCCAGTACTTC.

In its sample, this clone ranks as medium-sized. The chain recombines TRBV28 with TRBJ2-7; D call uncertain. Germline V gives CDR1 MDHEN, CDR2 SYDVKM. This CDR3 is 12 amino acids long. The V gene lost 5 bases and the J gene lost 7 bases, with 12 bases spanning the gap. CDR3 residues: CASSGPRVEQYF. The CDR3, as DNA: TGTGCCAGCAGTGGACCAAGGGTGGAGCAGTACTTC. The full variable domain, with the rest looked up from reference TRBV28 and TRBJ2-7, is DVKVTQSSRYLVKRTGEKVFLECVQDMDHENMFWYRQDPGLGLRLIYFSYDVKMKEKGDIPEGYSVSREKKERFSLILESASTNQTSMYLCASSGPRVEQYFGPGTRLTVT.

The genes are TRBV7-8 and TRBJ2-5, with D possibly being TRBD1 (6 bases). Trimming stripped 6 bases from V and 3 bases from J, with 17 bases between. Germline-derived CDR1 and CDR2 are SGHVS and FQNEAQ. This CDR3 region has 15 residues. The CDR3 region is CASSSGLGAKETQYF. CDR3 coding DNA: TGTGCCAGCAGTTCAGGGCTGGGGGCCAAAGAGACCCAGTACTTC. Variable domain in full (rest from reference TRBV7-8 and TRBJ2-5): GAGVSQSPRYKVAKRGQDVALRCDPISGHVSLFWYQQALGQGPEFLTYFQNEAQLDKSGLPSDRFFAERPEGSVSTLKIQRTQQEDSAVYLCASSSGLGAKETQYFGPGTRLLVL.